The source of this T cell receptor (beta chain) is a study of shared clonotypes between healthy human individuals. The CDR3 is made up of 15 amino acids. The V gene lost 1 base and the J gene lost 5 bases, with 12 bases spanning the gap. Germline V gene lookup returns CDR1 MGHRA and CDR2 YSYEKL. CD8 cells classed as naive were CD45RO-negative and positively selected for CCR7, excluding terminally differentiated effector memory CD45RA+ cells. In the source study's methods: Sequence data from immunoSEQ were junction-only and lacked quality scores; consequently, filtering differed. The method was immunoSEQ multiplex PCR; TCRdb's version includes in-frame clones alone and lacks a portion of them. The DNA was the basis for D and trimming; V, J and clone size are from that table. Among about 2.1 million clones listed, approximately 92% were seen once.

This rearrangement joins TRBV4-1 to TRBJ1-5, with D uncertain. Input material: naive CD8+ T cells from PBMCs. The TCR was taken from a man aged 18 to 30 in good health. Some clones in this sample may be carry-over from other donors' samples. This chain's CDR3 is CASSQVSGEHQPQHF. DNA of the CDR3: TGCGCCAGCAGCCAAGTTTCCGGGGAACATCAGCCCCAGCATTTT.